These T cell receptor beta chains were read from a single sample in a study of breast tumors, draining lymph nodes, adjacent tissues. TCRdb passed the multiplex PCR reads through MiXCR, listing each CDR3 protein once. This sample has about 230,000 distinct CDR3 sequences, with about 34% found just once. The sequencing input was axillary lymph node tissue. The receptors shown here come from a female donor with breast cancer. Some clones in this sample may be carry-over from other donors' samples. CDR3s include the opening cysteine and the closing phenylalanine or tryptophan. Each record gives: V gene, D gene, clone size, J gene, CDR3 protein, CDR3 DNA. A D gene is named only where the DNA matches it firmly. The size entry is marked missing in some rows and otherwise reads once, few, many or a size class.

>TRBV12-3/TRBV12-4|-|many|TRBJ1-5
CASSTAGQLSNQPQHF
TGTGCCAGCAGTACGGCGGGACAACTTAGCAATCAGCCCCAGCATTTT
>TRBV28|-|-|TRBJ1-2
CANSASWFSGYTF
TGTGCCAACAGCGCCAGCTGGTTCTCTGGCTACACCTTC
>TRBV4-2|TRBD1|many|TRBJ1-6
CASGDLGTAYNSPLHF
TGTGCCAGCGGAGACCTTGGGACAGCCTATAATTCACCCCTCCACTTT
>TRBV4-2|-|many|TRBJ2-1
CASSQDGSGGSYNEQFF
TGTGCCAGCAGCCAAGATGGTAGCGGCGGCTCCTACAATGAGCAGTTCTTC
>TRBV15|TRBD2|many|TRBJ2-1
CATSTQPGLASNEQFF
TGTGCCACCAGCACCCAGCCGGGACTAGCATCAAATGAGCAGTTCTTC
>TRBV7-2|-|many|TRBJ2-1
CASSLGWLTMDEQFF
TGTGCCAGCAGCTTAGGTTGGCTTACAATGGATGAGCAGTTCTTC
>TRBV24-1|TRBD2|-|TRBJ2-5
CATRGEGQAETQYF
TGTGCCACCAGGGGGGAGGGCCAGGCGGAGACCCAGTACTTC
>TRBV30|-|many|TRBJ1-5
CAYNGQSNQPQHF
TGTGCCTACAACGGACAGAGCAATCAGCCCCAGCATTTT
>TRBV6-2/TRBV6-3|-|once|TRBJ1-6
CASSYSTALQDHLHF
TGTGCCAGCAGTTACTCCACAGCGCTACAAGACCATCTCCACTTT
>TRBV3-1|-|few|TRBJ2-3
CASSPPLRRDTQYF
TGTGCCAGCAGCCCACCCTTAAGGCGGGATACGCAGTATTTT
>TRBV5-1|TRBD1|many|TRBJ2-7
CASSLVGTGGEQYF
TGCGCCAGCAGCTTGGTCGGGACAGGTGGCGAGCAGTACTTC
>TRBV20-1|-|many|TRBJ1-3
CRGLQGPGNTIYF
TGCAGGGGGCTTCAGGGGCCTGGAAACACCATATATTTT
>TRBV2|-|many|TRBJ1-5
CASSEQVSNQPQHF
TGTGCCAGCAGCGAACAGGTGAGCAATCAGCCCCAGCATTTT
>TRBV5-1|-|many|TRBJ2-7
CASSLDRSIYEQYF
TGCGCCAGCAGCTTGGACAGATCCATCTACGAGCAGTACTTC
>TRBV24-1|TRBD1|many|TRBJ1-2
CATSRGQNYGYTF
TGTGCCACCAGCAGGGGGCAAAACTATGGCTACACCTTC
>TRBV30|TRBD2|few|TRBJ2-3
CAWSFSSGRGNTQYF
TGTGCCTGGAGTTTTTCTAGCGGGAGGGGGAATACGCAGTATTTT
>TRBV5-6|TRBD2|-|TRBJ2-3
CAWSSGTFAGGRTDTQYF
TGTGCCTGGAGTTCCGGGACTTTCGCGGGGGGTCGCACAGATACGCAGTATTTT
>TRBV7-3|TRBD1|many|TRBJ2-3
CASSLRGGTGAPDTQYF
TGTGCCAGCAGCTTACGGGGCGGGACAGGGGCCCCAGATACGCAGTATTTT
>TRBV12-3/TRBV12-4|-|few|TRBJ1-3
CASSDLRGNTIYF
TGTGCCAGCAGTGACTTGCGAGGAAACACCATATATTTT
>TRBV25-1|-|-|TRBJ2-5
CASSEHEGGWETQYF
TGTGCCAGCAGTGAACATGAGGGGGGCTGGGAGACCCAGTACTTC
>TRBV19|-|many|TRBJ2-3
CASSISDSVTDTQYF
TGTGCCAGTAGTATTTCCGACAGTGTCACAGATACGCAGTATTTT
>TRBV12-3/TRBV12-4|TRBD1|-|TRBJ1-1
CASKDRVVTEAFF
TGTGCCAGCAAGGACAGGGTGGTCACTGAAGCTTTCTTT
>TRBV24-1|-|many|TRBJ1-5
CATSAGAQPQHF
TGTGCCACCAGTGCCGGGGCTCAGCCCCAGCATTTT
>TRBV24-1|-|many|TRBJ1-4
CATSEGGTANEKLFF
TGTGCCACCAGTGAAGGAGGGACTGCTAATGAAAAACTGTTTTTT
>TRBV20-1|-|many|TRBJ2-7
CSARRPDAGGPYEQYF
TGCAGTGCTAGGAGGCCCGATGCAGGCGGTCCCTACGAGCAGTACTTC
>TRBV20-1|-|many|TRBJ2-4
CSARDRAKNIQYF
TGCAGTGCTAGAGATAGAGCCAAAAACATTCAGTACTTC
>TRBV20-1|-|many|TRBJ1-2
CSASPPGGGGYTF
TGCAGTGCCAGCCCCCCTGGAGGAGGTGGCTACACCTTC
>TRBV6-6|TRBD1|-|TRBJ1-1
CATHRGRGTEAFF
TGTGCCACCCACAGGGGGCGCGGCACTGAAGCTTTCTTT
>TRBV6-1|-|many|TRBJ1-2
CASSSGGAGGYTF
TGTGCCAGCAGTTCCGGGGGCGCGGGGGGCTACACCTTC
>TRBV5-1|-|-|TRBJ1-1
CASSFTGSNTEAFF
TGCGCCAGCAGCTTTACAGGGTCGAACACTGAAGCTTTCTTT
>TRBV7-2|TRBD2|many|TRBJ2-1
CASSLAWGLAGAVSYNEQFF
TGTGCCAGCAGCTTAGCTTGGGGACTAGCGGGAGCGGTTTCCTACAATGAGCAGTTCTTC
>TRBV19|TRBD1|once|TRBJ1-6
CASRGQGVNNSPLHF
TGTGCCAGTAGAGGACAGGGGGTTAATAATTCACCCCTCCACTTT
>TRBV27|TRBD1|many|TRBJ2-5
CASRDRASETQYF
TGTGCCAGCCGGGACAGGGCATCGGAGACCCAGTACTTC